The 5 T cell receptor beta chains given below trace back to one sample, sequenced in a study of T cell responses to AZD1222 COVID-19 vaccine. Generated by immunoSEQ multiplex PCR, the TCRdb table keeps only in-frame clones and is missing some. The table has about 140,000 clones, about 90% seen once. The sample was peripheral blood, taken on day 0 of AZD1222 vaccination. Every receptor here comes from an adult in good health.

The chain joins TRBV29-1 to TRBJ1-1; no reliable D call. The CDR3 covers 11 residues. Looked up from germline, CDR1 is SQVTM and CDR2 is ANQGSEA. Trimming left V 4 bases short and J 6 bases short, with 9 bases between. CDR3 region: CSVVFVAEAFF. As DNA, the CDR3 is TGCAGCGTTGTGTTTGTTGCTGAAGCTTTCTTT.

The V call is TRBV9, the J call TRBJ1-1; D may be TRBD1 (6 bases). Germline values: CDR1 SGDLS, CDR2 YYNGEE. CDR3 length: 15 residues. The ends were cut back, 4 bases at V and 3 bases at J, with 16 bases in the middle. The CDR3 loop reads CASSPQGRGDTEAFF. The CDR3 coding sequence is TGTGCCAGCAGCCCACAGGGCAGGGGTGACACTGAAGCTTTCTTT.

The chain links TRBV30 to TRBJ1-4; TRBD1 aligns across 11 bases. CDR1 is GTSNPN, CDR2 SVGIG, per germline (reference sequence). The CDR3 loop spans 16 amino acids. Trimming removed 5 bases from V and 5 bases from J; junction bases left unmatched: 10. The CDR3 region has the DNA TGTGCCTGGTCTAGGGACAGGGGGTTATCCAATGAAAAACTGTTTTTT. It specifies CAWSRDRGLSNEKLFF.

This clone was seen more than once but under ten times. This chain joins TRBV2 and TRBJ1-5; D remains ambiguous. Trimming left V 7 bases short and J 5 bases short, with 15 bases between. Germline CDR1 SNHLY, CDR2 FYNNEI. This CDR3 comprises 14 residues. The CDR3 loop is CASTKGYQDQPQHF. The CDR3 DNA reads TGTGCCAGCACCAAGGGTTATCAGGATCAGCCCCAGCATTTT.

The chain employs TRBV30 and TRBJ1-1, with TRBD1 as a possible D gene (5 bases). The CDR3 totals 14 residues. Germline V gene data show CDR1 as GTSNPN and CDR2 as SVGIG (reference sequence). V gave up 3 bases and J gave up 4 bases, with 15 bases separating them. Written as DNA, the CDR3 is TGTGCCTGGAGGGGGGGGAGGGTAAGCACTGAAGCTTTCTTT. Translated: CAWRGGRVSTEAFF. The full variable domain, in which reference TRBV30 and TRBJ1-1 provide the parts outside the CDR3, is SQTIHQWPATLVQPVGSPLSLECTVEGTSNPNLYWYRQAAGRGLQLLFYSVGIGQISSEVPQNLSASRPQDRQFILSSKKLLLSDSGFYLCAWRGGRVSTEAFFGQGTRLTVV.